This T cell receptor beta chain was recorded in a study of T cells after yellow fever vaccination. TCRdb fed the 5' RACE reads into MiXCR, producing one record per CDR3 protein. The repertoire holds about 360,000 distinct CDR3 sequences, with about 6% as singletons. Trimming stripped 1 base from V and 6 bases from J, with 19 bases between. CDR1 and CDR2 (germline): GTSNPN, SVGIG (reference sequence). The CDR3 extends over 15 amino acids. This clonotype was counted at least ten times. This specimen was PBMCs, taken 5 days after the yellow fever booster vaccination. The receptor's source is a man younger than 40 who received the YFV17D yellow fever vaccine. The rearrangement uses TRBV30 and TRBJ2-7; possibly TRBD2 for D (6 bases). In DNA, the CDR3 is TGTGCCTGGAGTGGGGGGATGCGGAGGGCGGGCGAGCAGTACTTC. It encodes CAWSGGMRRAGEQYF. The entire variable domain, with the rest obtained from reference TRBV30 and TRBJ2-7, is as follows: SQTIHQWPATLVQPVGSPLSLECTVEGTSNPNLYWYRQAAGRGLQLLFYSVGIGQISSEVPQNLSASRPQDRQFILSSKKLLLSDSGFYLCAWSGGMRRAGEQYFGPGTRLTVT.